This T cell receptor (beta chain) was identified during a study of CD8 T cells in ankylosing spondylitis. CDR3 length: 14 residues. In germline, CDR1 is LNHDA, CDR2 SQIVND (reference sequence). Study observations and caveats: Within ankylosing spondylitis blood, a TCR beta motif made up of eight highly homologous variants appeared to be characteristic.

TCRdb recomputed calls from the 5' RACE reads with MiXCR, one row per CDR3 protein. The sample includes around 480,000 distinct CDR3 sequences, 15% to 20% seen only once; the top ten take over 1%. With respect to this clonotype: No antigen is known for it.

The gene calls are TRBV19 and TRBJ2-1, with no clear D. The sample was blood, either unsorted or a sorted T cell fraction (not recorded which). This TCR came from a male donor with ankylosing spondylitis. The CDR3: CASGSADPHNEQFF. As DNA, the CDR3 is TGTGCAAGTGGCTCGGCTGACCCCCACAATGAGCAGTTCTTC.